The 5 T cell receptor delta chains below all came from one sample that was sequenced in a study of γδ T cells in repeated Plasmodium falciparum infection. Flow sorting of PBMC yielded separate Vgamma9/Vdelta2+ and Vdelta2-negative gammadelta T cell populations for bulk repertoire analysis. TCRdb redid clone calling on the multiplex PCR reads using CATT. The sample includes 90,000 to 95,000 delta-chain clones, approximately 0.96% of them seen just once. Sequenced: gamma-delta T cells from blood. Receptors originate from a pool of human donors (malaria-infected and uninfected, not separated).

This clone showed up just a few times. TCRdb lists the protein of a much larger clone for this DNA, which differs at residue 13, so this is likely a read error; the protein given here is translated from the DNA itself. The chain joins TRDV2 to TRDJ2; weak D call: TRDD3 (6 bases). The germline V gene encodes CDR1 GEAIGNYY and CDR2 EKD. There are 18 residues in the CDR3. CDR3 in amino acids: CACDTVLGGVALSAQLFF. CDR3 DNA sequence: TGTGCCTGTGACACCGTACTGGGCGGAGTAGCTTTGTCAGCACAACTCTTCTTT.

A note on this clone: With a far larger clone one base away, a read error is the likely cause. Other DNA sequences in this specimen translate into the identical CDR3. The rearrangement joins TRDV1 to TRDJ1; maybe TRDD3 (6 bases). This CDR3 region has 19 residues. Germline CDR1 and CDR2: TSWWSYY and QGS. CDR3 nucleotide sequence: TGTGCCCTTGGGGACCCCTCCCGGATACCTCTACCGTACACCGATAAACTCATCTTT. It is translated as CALGDPSRIPLPYTDKLIF.

The sample holds many counts of this clone. A single base is all that separates this from a far larger clone, so a read error is likely. This specimen includes other DNA sequences encoding the same CDR3. The rearrangement joins TRDV2 to TRDJ1; 7 bases agree with TRDD3. Germline V lookup: CDR1 GEAIGNYY, CDR2 EKD. This CDR3 is built from 18 residues. The CDR3 protein is CACEPLSTGVGYTDKLIF. DNA of the CDR3: TGTGCCTGTGAGCCCCTCTCTACTGGGGTCGGGTACACCGACAAACTCATCTTT.

This clone came up a few times. A far larger clone is only one base removed, so a read error is likely. The same CDR3 is also encoded by other DNA sequences in this sample. The chain is built from TRDV1 and TRDJ3; TRDD3 matches at 13 bases. This CDR3 is built from 29 residues. The germline gives CDR1 TSWWSYY, CDR2 QGS. The chain's CDR3 is CALGPQTAGLLPTVLGDTIRSWDTRQMFF. For the CDR3, the DNA is TGTGCTCTTGGGCCACAGACCGCCGGCCTTCTTCCCACCGTACTGGGGGATACGATTCGCTCCTGGGACACCCGACAGATGTTTTTT.

This clone has a handful of counts. A read error is the likely source, as a far larger clone sits one nucleotide away. The sample holds other DNA sequences that translate to the same CDR3. J is TRDJ1 and V is TRDV1, with 7 bases identical to TRDD3. CDR3 size: 18 residues. J was trimmed by 4 bases and V by 5 bases; bases with no gene match: 19. Germline V gene sequence: CDR1 TSWWSYY, CDR2 QGS. The CDR3 bases are TGTGCTCTTGGGTCTTACCGCTCCATCTGGGGGCCACTCGATAAACTCATCTTT. This encodes CALGSYRSIWGPLDKLIF.